One T cell receptor beta chain is described in this entry. The antigen is not known. The sample is drawn from a study of shared clonotypes between healthy human individuals. Overall study findings and caveats: Limitation of the genetic and exposure-history diversity represented came from the few donors.

Those who donated were healthy HIV-negative adults, with no recent acute infections or vaccinations reported. Data came from immunoSEQ multiplex PCR; TCRdb stores just in-frame clones and leaves some out. Of about 2.3 million clones in the sample, around 93% were seen once. V was pared by 4 bases and J by 5 bases, with 17 bases between. The germline gives CDR1 KGHSH, CDR2 LQKENI. The CDR3 has 16 residues. This chain connects TRBV18 to TRBJ1-4; TRBD1 might be the D (5 bases). Sample: naive CD4+ T cells from PBMCs. Subset indicated: CD45RA+ positively selected. The receptor was isolated from a man between 18 and 35 years old in good health. Some clones in this sample may be carry-over from other donors' samples. CDR3 sequence reads: CASSQLGGRGNEKLFF. The CDR3 DNA sequence: TGTGCCAGCTCACAACTTGGAGGACGGGGGAATGAAAAACTGTTTTTT.